Each of the 32 T cell receptor beta chains below was sequenced from the same sample in a study of T cell responses to AZD1222 COVID-19 vaccine. Clones were sequenced by immunoSEQ multiplex PCR, and TCRdb holds only the in-frame ones, with some missing. The table includes about 160,000 clones, about 90% detected once. The input for sequencing was peripheral blood, taken on day 0 of MenACWY control vaccination. These receptors all come from an adult in good health.

The chain recombines TRBV18 with TRBJ2-5; tentatively, D is TRBD1 (6 bases). Germline loops: CDR1 KGHSH, CDR2 LQKENI. This CDR3 is 13 amino acids long. The V end was cut by 5 bases, the J end by 2 bases, with 9 bases between. CDR3 region: CASSKTGQETQYF. CDR3 coding DNA: TGTGCCAGCTCAAAGACAGGTCAAGAGACCCAGTACTTC.

The chain couples TRBV6-5 to TRBJ1-5, with D perhaps matching TRBD1 (6 bases). Deletions cut 10 bases from V and 0 bases from J, with 16 bases between. This CDR3 spans 15 amino acids. Germline values: CDR1 MNHEY, CDR2 SVGAGI. CDR3 region: CATQKGEYSNQPQHF. The DNA for the CDR3 is TGTGCCACCCAGAAGGGGGAGTATAGCAATCAGCCCCAGCATTTT.

The chain employs TRBV28 and TRBJ2-7; D remains unclear. Germline CDR1 reads MDHEN; CDR2 reads SYDVKM. This CDR3 contains 14 residues. Trimming pared 5 bases from V and 0 bases from J, leaving 11 bases between. CDR3 in amino acids: CASSRQRSSYEQYF. The CDR3, as DNA: TGTGCCAGCAGTCGGCAGAGGAGCTCCTACGAGCAGTACTTC.

Here the CDR3 DNA reads TGTGCCAGCAGCCGCTCACAGGGGGCGGGGTATGGCTACACCTTC. Translated: CASSRSQGAGYGYTF. The V gene is TRBV14, the J gene TRBJ1-2; 9 positions match TRBD1. The CDR3 sequence is 15 residues long. Trimming at V came to 4 bases and at J to 5 bases, leaving 8 bases not matched to a gene. Germline CDR1 is SGHDN and CDR2 is FVKESK.

This sequence joins TRBV9 and TRBJ1-1; TRBD1 matches at 9 bases. V lost 5 bases and J lost 2; bases outside the gene matches: 4. This CDR3 region has 14 residues. Germline-derived CDR1 and CDR2 are SGDLS and YYNGEE. The CDR3 here is CASSWTGANTEAFF. The DNA of the CDR3 is TGTGCCAGCAGTTGGACAGGGGCTAACACTGAAGCTTTCTTT.

J is TRBJ1-6 and V is TRBV6-5; no reliable D call. Germline V gene data show CDR1 as MNHEY and CDR2 as SVGAGI. V was cut by 6 bases and J by 7 bases, with 10 bases left in between. The CDR3 length is 13 residues. CDR3 nucleotides: TGTGCCAGCAGATATGGCGGGAATTCACCCCTCCACTTT. Protein: CASRYGGNSPLHF.

The chain is built from TRBV7-9 and TRBJ2-5; a weak D match, TRBD2 (6 bases). V was trimmed by 1 base and J by 0 bases, leaving 18 bases between them. This CDR3 is 18 amino acids long. CDR1 and CDR2 from the germline V gene are SEHNR and FQNEAQ (reference sequence). CDR3 residues: CASSLDGSGVGYQETQYF. The CDR3 DNA reads TGTGCCAGCAGCTTAGATGGTAGCGGAGTCGGGTACCAAGAGACCCAGTACTTC.

The CDR3 protein is CASSLELYTEAFF. CDR3 bases: TGTGCCAGCAGCTTGGAACTTTACACTGAAGCTTTCTTT. This chain uses TRBV5-8 with TRBJ1-1; D unclear. Germline CDR1 reads SGHTS; CDR2 reads YDEGEE. This CDR3 contains 13 residues. The V and J ends lost 0 bases and 3 bases respectively, with 6 bases between them.

This chain links TRBV27 with TRBJ1-6; TRBD1 matches at 11 bases. The CDR3 is 14 amino acids. Germline lookup yields CDR1 MNHEY and CDR2 SMNVEV (reference sequence). V shed 2 bases, J shed 9 bases, and the junction held 0 bases outside the gene matches. The CDR3 protein is CASSLGQGASPLHF. CDR3 nucleotide sequence: TGTGCCAGCAGTTTAGGACAGGGGGCTTCACCCCTCCACTTT.

V is TRBV27 and J is TRBJ1-4; the D is unclear. Trimming took off 8 bases at V and 0 bases at J, with 13 bases between the two ends. Germline values: CDR1 MNHEY, CDR2 SMNVEV (reference sequence). The CDR3 is made up of 15 amino acids. In DNA form, the CDR3 reads TGTGCCAGCGCCGCCGGGCCGTCAACTAATGAAAAACTGTTTTTT. Amino acid sequence: CASAAGPSTNEKLFF.

V is TRBV5-1 and J is TRBJ2-5; TRBD2 matches at 9 bases. The CDR3 totals 16 residues. Germline CDR1 is SGHRS and CDR2 is YFSETQ. V lost 4 bases to trimming and J lost 4 bases; unmatched junction nucleotides: 11. The CDR3 sequence: CASSQTGTAGGETQYF. CDR3 bases: TGCGCCAGCAGCCAGACAGGTACAGCGGGAGGAGAGACCCAGTACTTC.

CDR3 loop: CASSPDSGIHEQYF. CDR3 DNA sequence: TGTGCCAGCAGCCCAGATAGCGGGATCCACGAGCAGTACTTC. This rearrangement joins TRBV11-2 to TRBJ2-7; 8 bases agree with TRBD2. Germline CDR1 and CDR2: SGHAT and FQNNGV. The CDR3 totals 14 residues. Trimming cost V 5 bases and J 5 bases; bases outside gene matches: 8.

CDR3 loop: CASIKSNSNQPQHF. The CDR3 DNA reads TGTGCCAGTATTAAAAGCAATAGCAATCAGCCCCAGCATTTT. The chain recombines TRBV19 with TRBJ1-5; D unresolved. The CDR3 covers 14 residues. Trimming took 7 bases from V and 0 from J, leaving 10 bases between them. Germline CDR1 reads LNHDA; CDR2 reads SQIVND (reference sequence).

This clone was counted once. The CDR3: CASSQDRHATNEKLFF. In DNA form, the CDR3 reads TGCGCCAGCAGCCAAGACAGACACGCAACTAATGAAAAACTGTTTTTT. The chain couples TRBV4-1 to TRBJ1-4, with D unclear. The CDR3 has 16 amino acids. Germline-derived CDR1 and CDR2 are MGHRA and YSYEKL. The ends were cut back, 0 bases at V and 0 bases at J, with 8 bases in the middle.

The gene calls are TRBV21-1 and TRBJ2-7; the table's D call of TRBD2 was not tested on the DNA. TRBV21-1 is reported as a pseudogene. This CDR3 spans 15 amino acids. CDR3 in amino acids: CASTPAASDTYEQYF. The CDR3 nucleotides are TGTGCCAGCACCCCGGCGGCTTCGGATACCTACGAGCAGTACTTC.

The rearrangement links TRBV4-3 to TRBJ1-6; perhaps TRBD1 as D (6 bases). CDR3 length: 17 residues. The V and J ends lost 0 bases and 7 bases respectively, with 16 bases between them. Germline V lookup: CDR1 LGHNA, CDR2 YSLEER. This CDR3 reads CASSQEGGQSKNSPLHF. CDR3 sequence (DNA): TGCGCCAGCAGCCAAGAAGGCGGACAGTCTAAGAATTCACCCCTCCACTTT.

The chain employs TRBV4-1 and TRBJ2-1, with D maybe TRBD2 (5 bases). Germline assignment: CDR1 MGHRA and CDR2 YSYEKL. The CDR3 sequence is 14 residues long. V was pared by 1 base and J by 4 bases, with 8 bases between. The CDR3 DNA reads as TGCGCCAGCAGCCAAGCGGACTCTTACAATGAGCAGTTCTTC. Its protein is CASSQADSYNEQFF.

The chain carries TRBV6-2 or TRBV6-3 and TRBJ1-5; no clear D. Germline CDR1 reads MNHEY; CDR2 reads SVGEGT. The V end was cut by 4 bases, the J end by 1 base, with 5 bases between. The CDR3 is made up of 13 amino acids. DNA of the CDR3: TGTGCCAGCAGTTTTGAGAGCAATCAGCCCCAGCATTTT. Its translation: CASSFESNQPQHF.

V gene TRBV5-6 combines with J gene TRBJ2-7, with 7 positions matching TRBD1. The ends lost 3 bases at V and 7 bases at J; junction bases unmatched: 13. CDR1 and CDR2 (germline): SGHDT, YYEEEE. The CDR3 contains 15 residues. The CDR3 DNA sequence: TGTGCCAGCAGCTCCCAGGGGGTACGGGTCGTAGAGCAGTACTTC. This gives the protein CASSSQGVRVVEQYF.

The rearrangement joins TRBV27 to TRBJ2-7; possible D gene TRBD1, 6 bases. Germline V gives CDR1 MNHEY, CDR2 SMNVEV (reference sequence). This CDR3 has 14 amino acids. Trimming removed 7 bases at V and 1 base at J, with 14 bases between. The CDR3: CASTSTGESYEQYF. CDR3 in DNA: TGTGCCAGCACATCGACAGGAGAATCCTACGAGCAGTACTTC.

The CDR3 DNA reads TGTGCCAGCAGTCCAGCGGGGTTAGAGACCCAGTACTTC. This translates into CASSPAGLETQYF. The chain is built from TRBV6-5 and TRBJ2-5; 7 bases are shared with TRBD2. The CDR3 is 13 amino acids. CDR1 is MNHEY, CDR2 SVGAGI, per germline. J was trimmed by 4 bases and V by 5 bases; bases with no gene match: 4.

This chain links TRBV2 with TRBJ1-3; TRBD1 matches at 8 bases. Trimming took 7 bases from V and 2 from J; bases not matched to a gene: 7. The CDR3 sequence is 15 residues long. Germline CDR1 reads SNHLY; CDR2 reads FYNNEI. The CDR3 loop reads CASTQDRATGNTIYF. Here the CDR3 DNA reads TGTGCCAGCACTCAGGACAGGGCGACTGGAAACACCATATATTTT.

J is TRBJ2-7 and V is TRBV7-2; D is unresolved. V was shortened by 3 bases and J by 1 base, with 1 base between the two germline ends. The CDR3 totals 11 residues. Germline V gene sequence: CDR1 SGHTA, CDR2 FQGNSA. In nucleotides, the CDR3 is TGTGCCAGCAGCTTTTCCTACGAGCAGTACTTC. Translation: CASSFSYEQYF.

The rearrangement links TRBV19 to TRBJ1-4; D unresolved. V lost 3 bases to trimming and J lost 4 bases, with 6 bases between them. Germline-derived CDR1 and CDR2 are LNHDA and SQIVND (reference sequence). CDR3 length: 13 residues. The DNA of the CDR3 is TGTGCCAGTAGTATGGGAAATAATGAAAAACTGTTTTTT. Protein: CASSMGNNEKLFF.

The chain links TRBV7-9 to TRBJ2-3; 9 bases agree with TRBD1. Germline assignment: CDR1 SEHNR and CDR2 FQNEAQ (reference sequence). This CDR3 comprises 15 residues. The ends lost 5 bases at V and 5 bases at J; junction bases unmatched: 8. CDR3 coding DNA: TGTGCCAGCAGCCGTCCGGGACAGGGAGTAGATACGCAGTATTTT. This encodes CASSRPGQGVDTQYF. Based on the CDR3 plus reference TRBV7-9 and TRBJ2-3, the full variable domain is DTGVSQNPRHKITKRGQNVTFRCDPISEHNRLYWYRQTLGQGPEFLTYFQNEAQLEKSRLLSDRFSAERPKGSFSTLEIQRTEQGDSAMYLCASSRPGQGVDTQYFGPGTRLTVL.

This rearrangement joins TRBV7-8 to TRBJ2-7; 12 bases map to TRBD2. The CDR3 consists of 15 residues. Trimming took 1 base from V and 4 from J; bases not matched to a gene: 2. The germline V gene has CDR1 SGHVS and CDR2 FQNEAQ. As DNA, the CDR3 is TGTGCCAGCAGCTTAGGACTAGCGGGAGCTTACGAGCAGTACTTC. Translated: CASSLGLAGAYEQYF.

This clone was seen only once. This chain connects TRBV7-9 to TRBJ2-2; the D gene is possibly TRBD1 (5 bases). With 7 bases removed from V and 3 bases from J, the gap between germline ends came to 27 bases. This CDR3 has 19 amino acids. The germline CDR1 and CDR2 sequences are SEHNR and FQNEAQ (reference sequence). DNA for the CDR3: TGTGCCAGCACTCGGGCAGGAAAGACTTTGAAGGGGCACACCGGGGAGCTGTTTTTT. It is translated as CASTRAGKTLKGHTGELFF.

The V gene is TRBV24-1, the J gene TRBJ2-5; 9 bases line up with TRBD2. The V gene's germline CDR1 is KGHDR and CDR2 SFDVKD. J was trimmed by 5 bases and V by 1 base; bases with no gene match: 7. This CDR3 is built from 16 residues. Here the CDR3 DNA reads TGTGCCACCAGTGATTTTAGTAGCGGGAGCGGTGAGACCCAGTACTTC. It translates to CATSDFSSGSGETQYF.

This clone was recorded only once. The chain couples TRBV5-8 to TRBJ2-1; D may match TRBD1 or TRBD2 (5 bases each). The V and J ends lost 5 bases and 6 bases respectively, with 15 bases between them. CDR1 and CDR2 from the germline V gene are SGHTS and YDEGEE. The CDR3 covers 14 residues. The CDR3 sequence: CASRTGTPGNEQFF. The CDR3 region has the DNA TGTGCCAGCAGGACCGGGACCCCTGGCAATGAGCAGTTCTTC.

This chain joins TRBV18 and TRBJ2-3; 8 bases match TRBD2. CDR1 KGHSH and CDR2 LQKENI come from the germline V gene. This CDR3 comprises 17 residues. V lost 0 bases and J lost 4; bases outside the gene matches: 9. CDR3 sequence (DNA): TGTGCCAGCTCACCACCCAACCCAGCGGGAGTCGCAGATACGCAGTATTTT. Amino acids: CASSPPNPAGVADTQYF. The entire variable domain, with the rest obtained from reference TRBV18 and TRBJ2-3, is as follows: NAGVMQNPRHLVRRRGQEARLRCSPMKGHSHVYWYRQLPEEGLKFMVYLQKENIIDESGMPKERFSAEFPKEGPSILRIQQVVRGDSAAYFCASSPPNPAGVADTQYFGPGTRLTVL.

This chain joins TRBV28 and TRBJ2-7; the match to TRBD1 covers 12 bases. The V and J ends lost 8 bases and 2 bases, in that order; junction bases with no gene match: 4. Germline V lookup: CDR1 MDHEN, CDR2 SYDVKM. This CDR3 contains 14 residues. CDR3 DNA: TGTGCCAGCTCCGGGACAGGGGGCACCTACGAGCAGTACTTC. Protein: CASSGTGGTYEQYF.

The CDR3 spells CASELGPSGYEQYF. The CDR3 DNA sequence: TGTGCCAGCGAACTCGGCCCGAGTGGGTACGAGCAGTACTTC. This sequence joins TRBV6-6 and TRBJ2-7; D call uncertain. V gave up 8 bases and J gave up 4 bases, with 18 bases separating them. Per germline, CDR1 MNHNY and CDR2 SVGAGI (reference sequence). The CDR3 extends over 14 amino acids.